This T cell receptor (beta chain) was recorded in a study of blood T cell repertoires in COVID-19. Turning to the study itself: Italy, Spain and the United States were the sources of the convalescent and acute COVID-19 samples. The cDNA or gDNA used as material had been derived from T cells, B-cell-depleted T cells, or PBMCs.

TCRdb's table, derived via immunoSEQ multiplex PCR, lists solely in-frame clones and lacks some. Here the sample spans about 400,000 clones, approximately 90% being singletons. The germline V and J ends were trimmed by 1 base and 0 bases, with 7 bases remaining between them. The CDR3 runs 15 residues. CDR1 is SGHAT, CDR2 FQNNGV, per germline. Source material: peripheral blood. The receptor was derived from a woman aged 25-40 years with acute or convalescent COVID-19. The rearrangement uses TRBV11-2 and TRBJ1-3; D ambiguous. The CDR3 sequence: CASSLGTYSGNTIYF. CDR3 nucleotide sequence: TGTGCCAGCAGCTTAGGAACCTACTCTGGAAACACCATATATTTT.